The T cell receptor beta chain described here comes from a study of T cell changes during pregnancy in multiple sclerosis. CDR1 and CDR2 (germline): MGHRA, YSYEKL. V trimming: 2 bases; J trimming: 0 bases; junction bases outside the gene matches: 10. The CDR3 has 18 residues. The protocol was immunoSEQ multiplex PCR, while the TCRdb copy is restricted to in-frame clones and leaves out a portion. This repertoire shows some 30,000 clones, over 75% found once; its top ten account for 4.3%. The chain carries TRBV4-1 and TRBJ1-3, with 7 bases identical to TRBD1. Sequenced material: CD8+ T cells from peripheral blood mononuclear cells, taken in the second trimester of pregnancy. The receptor was derived from a female donor with multiple sclerosis, enrolled in a pregnancy study. CDR3 nucleotides: TGCGCCAGCAGCCAAAACCTGCAGGGGGTATCCTCTGGAAACACCATATATTTT. It yields the protein CASSQNLQGVSSGNTIYF.